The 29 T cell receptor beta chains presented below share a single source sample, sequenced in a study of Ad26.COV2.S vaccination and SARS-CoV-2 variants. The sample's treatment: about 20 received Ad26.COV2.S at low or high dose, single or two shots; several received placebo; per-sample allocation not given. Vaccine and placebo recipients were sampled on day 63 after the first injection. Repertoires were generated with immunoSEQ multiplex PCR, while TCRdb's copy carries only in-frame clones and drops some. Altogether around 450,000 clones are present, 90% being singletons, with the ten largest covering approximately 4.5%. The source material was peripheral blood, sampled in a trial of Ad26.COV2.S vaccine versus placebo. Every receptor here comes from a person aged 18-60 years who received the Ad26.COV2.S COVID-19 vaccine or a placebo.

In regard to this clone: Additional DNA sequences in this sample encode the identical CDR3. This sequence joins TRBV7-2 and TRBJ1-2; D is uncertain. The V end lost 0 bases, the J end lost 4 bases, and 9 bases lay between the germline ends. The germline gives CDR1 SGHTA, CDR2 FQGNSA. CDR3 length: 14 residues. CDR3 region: CASSLAGRIYGYTF. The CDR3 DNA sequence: TGTGCCAGCAGCTTAGCGGGGAGGATCTATGGCTACACCTTC.

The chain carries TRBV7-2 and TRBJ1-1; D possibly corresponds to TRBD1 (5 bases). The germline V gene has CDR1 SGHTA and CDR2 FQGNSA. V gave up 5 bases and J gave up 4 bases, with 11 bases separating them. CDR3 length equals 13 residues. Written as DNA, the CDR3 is TGTGCCAGCAGCGTCAGGGTTCTCACTGAAGCTTTCTTT. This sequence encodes CASSVRVLTEAFF.

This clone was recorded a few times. This chain's CDR3 is CAISEQENYGYTF. As DNA, the CDR3 is TGTGCCATCAGTGAACAGGAGAACTATGGCTACACCTTC. The chain recombines TRBV10-3 with TRBJ1-2; perhaps TRBD1 as D (5 bases). The CDR3 consists of 13 residues. V lost 3 bases and J 2 bases, leaving 7 bases between the germline ends. Germline loops: CDR1 ENHRY, CDR2 SYGVKD.

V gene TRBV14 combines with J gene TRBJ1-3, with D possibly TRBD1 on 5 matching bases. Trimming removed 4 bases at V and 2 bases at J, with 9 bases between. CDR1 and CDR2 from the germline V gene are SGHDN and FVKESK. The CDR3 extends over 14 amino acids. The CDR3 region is CASSRGATGNTIYF. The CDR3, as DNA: TGTGCCAGCAGCCGAGGGGCGACTGGAAACACCATATATTTT.

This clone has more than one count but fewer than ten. Here the CDR3 reads CASRIGGLNNQPQHF. The CDR3 DNA follows: TGTGCCAGCAGAATCGGGGGACTCAATAATCAGCCCCAGCATTTT. This rearrangement joins TRBV28 to TRBJ1-5; maybe TRBD1 (5 bases). This CDR3 is built from 15 residues. The V gene lost 6 bases and the J gene lost 4 bases, with 16 bases spanning the gap. Germline loops: CDR1 MDHEN, CDR2 SYDVKM.

The CDR3 spells CASSLGGTNEQFF. The CDR3 nucleotides read TGTGCCAGCAGCTTAGGCGGCACCAATGAGCAGTTCTTC. This chain connects TRBV7-9 to TRBJ2-1; D unclear. Trimming pared 1 base from V and 6 bases from J, leaving 7 bases between. CDR3 length equals 13 residues. Germline CDR1 SEHNR, CDR2 FQNEAQ (reference sequence).

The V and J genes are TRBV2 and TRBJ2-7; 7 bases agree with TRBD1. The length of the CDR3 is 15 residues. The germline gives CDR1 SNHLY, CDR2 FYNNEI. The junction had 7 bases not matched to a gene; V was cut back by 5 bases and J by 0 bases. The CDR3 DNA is TGTGCCAGCAGTCCTTACAGGGACAGCTCCTACGAGCAGTACTTC. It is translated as CASSPYRDSSYEQYF. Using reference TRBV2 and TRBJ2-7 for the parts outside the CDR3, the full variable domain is EPEVTQTPSHQVTQMGQEVILRCVPISNHLYFYWYRQILGQKVEFLVSFYNNEISEKSEIFDDQFSVERPDGSNFTLKIRSTKLEDSAMYFCASSPYRDSSYEQYFGPGTRLTVT.

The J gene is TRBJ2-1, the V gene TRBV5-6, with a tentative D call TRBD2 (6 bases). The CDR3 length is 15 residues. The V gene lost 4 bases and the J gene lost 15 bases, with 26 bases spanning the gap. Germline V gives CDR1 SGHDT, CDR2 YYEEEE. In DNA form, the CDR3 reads TGTGCCAGCAGCAACCCAACCTCGGGCGGGGAAACCCCGTTCTTC. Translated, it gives CASSNPTSGGETPFF.

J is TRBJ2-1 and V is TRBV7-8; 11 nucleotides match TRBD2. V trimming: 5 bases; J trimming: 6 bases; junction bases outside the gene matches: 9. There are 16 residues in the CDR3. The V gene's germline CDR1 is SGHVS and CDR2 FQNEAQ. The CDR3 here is CASSKSTSGESNEQFF. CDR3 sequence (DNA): TGTGCCAGCAGCAAGTCGACTAGCGGGGAGTCCAATGAGCAGTTCTTC.

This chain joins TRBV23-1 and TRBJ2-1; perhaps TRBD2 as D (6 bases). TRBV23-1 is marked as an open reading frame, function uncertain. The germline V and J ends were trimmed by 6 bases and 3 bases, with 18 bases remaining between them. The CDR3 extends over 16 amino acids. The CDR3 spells CASSRKRLADYNEQFF. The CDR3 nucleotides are TGCGCCAGCAGCCGGAAGAGGTTAGCGGACTACAATGAGCAGTTCTTC.

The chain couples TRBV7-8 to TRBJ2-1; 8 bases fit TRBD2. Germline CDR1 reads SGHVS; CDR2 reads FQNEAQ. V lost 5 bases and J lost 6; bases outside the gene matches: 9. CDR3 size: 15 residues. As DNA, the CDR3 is TGTGCCAGCAGCCGTAGCGGGATACTTAGCAATGAGCAGTTCTTC. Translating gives CASSRSGILSNEQFF.

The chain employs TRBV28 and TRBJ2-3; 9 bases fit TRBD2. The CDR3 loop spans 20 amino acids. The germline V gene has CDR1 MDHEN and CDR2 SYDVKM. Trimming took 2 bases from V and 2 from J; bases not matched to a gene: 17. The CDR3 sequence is CASSLPGREGLSPHTDTQYF. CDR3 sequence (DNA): TGTGCCAGCAGTTTACCCGGGCGGGAGGGCCTATCCCCGCACACAGATACGCAGTATTTT.

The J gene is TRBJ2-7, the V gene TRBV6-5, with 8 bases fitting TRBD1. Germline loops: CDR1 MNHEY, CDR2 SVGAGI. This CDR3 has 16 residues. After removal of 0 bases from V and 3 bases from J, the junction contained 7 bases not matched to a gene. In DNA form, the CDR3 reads TGTGCCAGCAGTTACTCGCGTGACAGGGGAGGCTACGAGCAGTACTTC. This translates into CASSYSRDRGGYEQYF.

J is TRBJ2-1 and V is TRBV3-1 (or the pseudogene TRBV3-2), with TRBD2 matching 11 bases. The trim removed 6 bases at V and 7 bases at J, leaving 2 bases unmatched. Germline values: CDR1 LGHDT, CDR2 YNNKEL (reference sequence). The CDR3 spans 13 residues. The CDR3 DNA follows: TGTGCCAGCAGACGGACTAGCGGGAATGAGCAGTTCTTC. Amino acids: CASRRTSGNEQFF.

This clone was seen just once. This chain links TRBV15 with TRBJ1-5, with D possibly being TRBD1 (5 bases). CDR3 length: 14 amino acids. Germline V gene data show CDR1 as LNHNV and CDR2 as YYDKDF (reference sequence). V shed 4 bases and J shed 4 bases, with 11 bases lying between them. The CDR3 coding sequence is TGTGCCACCAGCAAAAATAGGGGTAATCAGCCCCAGCATTTT. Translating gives CATSKNRGNQPQHF.

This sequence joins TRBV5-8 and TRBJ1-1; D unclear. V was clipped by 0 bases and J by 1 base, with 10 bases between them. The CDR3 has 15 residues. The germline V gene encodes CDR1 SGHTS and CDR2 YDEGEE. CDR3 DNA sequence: TGTGCCAGCAGCTTGGGGAACAGTTGGAACACTGAAGCTTTCTTT. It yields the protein CASSLGNSWNTEAFF.

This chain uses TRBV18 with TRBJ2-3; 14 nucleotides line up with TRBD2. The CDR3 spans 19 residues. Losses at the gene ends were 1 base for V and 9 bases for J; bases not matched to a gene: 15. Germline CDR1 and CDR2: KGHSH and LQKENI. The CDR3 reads CASSPQSQGGLAGGATQYF. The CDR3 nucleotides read TGTGCCAGCTCACCACAATCGCAGGGTGGACTAGCGGGAGGTGCGACGCAGTATTTT.

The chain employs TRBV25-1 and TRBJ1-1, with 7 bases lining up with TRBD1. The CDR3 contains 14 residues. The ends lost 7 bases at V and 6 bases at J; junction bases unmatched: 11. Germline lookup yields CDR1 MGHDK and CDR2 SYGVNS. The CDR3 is CASIYRGRRAEAFF. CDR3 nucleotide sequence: TGTGCCAGCATTTACAGGGGAAGGAGGGCTGAAGCTTTCTTT.

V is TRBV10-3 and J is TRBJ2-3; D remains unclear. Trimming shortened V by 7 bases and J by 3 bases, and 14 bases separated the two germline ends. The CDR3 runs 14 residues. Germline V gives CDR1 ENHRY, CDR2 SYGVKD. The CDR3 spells CAITDPRFTDTQYF. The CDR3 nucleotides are TGTGCCATCACCGATCCCAGGTTTACAGATACGCAGTATTTT.

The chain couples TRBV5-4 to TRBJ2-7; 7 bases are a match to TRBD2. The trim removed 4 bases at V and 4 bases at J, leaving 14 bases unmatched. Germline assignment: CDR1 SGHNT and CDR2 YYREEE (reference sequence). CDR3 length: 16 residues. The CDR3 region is CASSSTPTGTTYEQYF. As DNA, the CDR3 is TGTGCCAGCAGCAGCACGCCCACTGGGACTACTTACGAGCAGTACTTC.

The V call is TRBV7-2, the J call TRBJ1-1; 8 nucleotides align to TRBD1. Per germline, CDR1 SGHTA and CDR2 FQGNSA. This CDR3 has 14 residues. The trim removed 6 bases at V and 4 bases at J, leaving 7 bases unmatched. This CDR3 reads CASRRPGGPTEAFF. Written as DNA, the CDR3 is TGTGCCAGCAGACGGCCAGGGGGCCCCACTGAAGCTTTCTTT.

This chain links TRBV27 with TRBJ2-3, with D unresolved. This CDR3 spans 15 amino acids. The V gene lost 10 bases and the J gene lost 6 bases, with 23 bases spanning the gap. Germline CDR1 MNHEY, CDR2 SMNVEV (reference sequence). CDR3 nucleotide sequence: TGTGCCACCGGCGGTTCTATTTTAAGTGAGGATACGCAGTATTTT. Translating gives CATGGSILSEDTQYF.

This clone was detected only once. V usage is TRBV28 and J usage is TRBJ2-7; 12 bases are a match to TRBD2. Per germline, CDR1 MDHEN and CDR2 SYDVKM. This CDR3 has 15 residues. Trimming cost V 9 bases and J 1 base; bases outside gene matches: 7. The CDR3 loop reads CARKRTSGKSYEQYF. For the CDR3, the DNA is TGTGCCAGAAAACGGACTAGCGGGAAATCCTACGAGCAGTACTTC.

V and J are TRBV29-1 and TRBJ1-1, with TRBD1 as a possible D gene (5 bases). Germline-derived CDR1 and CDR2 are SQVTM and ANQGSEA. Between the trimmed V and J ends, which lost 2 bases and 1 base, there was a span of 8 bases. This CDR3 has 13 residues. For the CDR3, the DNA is TGCAGCGTTGAAAAACAGGCGAACACTGAAGCTTTCTTT. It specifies CSVEKQANTEAFF.

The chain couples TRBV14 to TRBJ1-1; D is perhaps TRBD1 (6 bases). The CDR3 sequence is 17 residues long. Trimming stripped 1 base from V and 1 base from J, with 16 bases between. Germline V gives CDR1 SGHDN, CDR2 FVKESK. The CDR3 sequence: CASSQAARGRSNTEAFF. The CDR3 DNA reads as TGTGCCAGCAGCCAAGCCGCCCGGGGGCGGTCGAACACTGAAGCTTTCTTT.

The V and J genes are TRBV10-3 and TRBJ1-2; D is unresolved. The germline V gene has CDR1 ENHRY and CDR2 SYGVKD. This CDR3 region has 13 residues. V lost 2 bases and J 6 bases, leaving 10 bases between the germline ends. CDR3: CAISEGRSDGYTF. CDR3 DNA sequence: TGTGCCATCAGTGAGGGCAGGAGCGATGGCTACACCTTC.

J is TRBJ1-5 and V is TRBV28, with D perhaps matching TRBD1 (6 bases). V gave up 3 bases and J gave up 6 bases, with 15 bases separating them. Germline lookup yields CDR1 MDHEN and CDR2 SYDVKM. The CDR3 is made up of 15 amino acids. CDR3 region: CASSLTGTLVQPQHF. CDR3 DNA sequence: TGTGCCAGCAGTTTGACTGGGACATTAGTTCAGCCCCAGCATTTT.

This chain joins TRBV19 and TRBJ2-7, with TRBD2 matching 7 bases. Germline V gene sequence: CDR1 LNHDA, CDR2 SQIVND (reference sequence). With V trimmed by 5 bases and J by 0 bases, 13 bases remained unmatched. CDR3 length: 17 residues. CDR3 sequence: CASSANTLADNSYEQYF. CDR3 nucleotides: TGTGCCAGTAGTGCCAACACCCTAGCGGATAACTCCTACGAGCAGTACTTC.

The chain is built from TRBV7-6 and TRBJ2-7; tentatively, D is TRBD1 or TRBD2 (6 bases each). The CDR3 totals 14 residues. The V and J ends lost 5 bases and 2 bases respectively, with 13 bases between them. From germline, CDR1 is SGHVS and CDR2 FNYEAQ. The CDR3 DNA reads TGTGCCAGCAGCGTCGAAGGGGGGACCTACGAGCAGTACTTC. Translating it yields CASSVEGGTYEQYF.